A single sample gave rise to the 10 T cell receptor beta chains below, sequenced in a study of shared clonotypes between healthy human individuals. Profiled with immunoSEQ multiplex PCR; TCRdb holds only in-frame clones, not every one. The data hold about 380,000 clones, with roughly 96% observed a single time. The sequencing input was memory CD8+ T cells sorted from blood. Indicated subset: CD45RO+ cells pooled with CCR7-negative TemRA cells. These receptors were collected from a man aged 25 to 45 in good health.

V and J are TRBV5-4 and TRBJ2-3; possibly TRBD2 for D (5 bases). From germline, CDR1 is SGHNT and CDR2 YYREEE (reference sequence). The CDR3 runs 15 residues. V was cut by 2 bases and J by 0 bases, with 10 bases left in between. The CDR3, as DNA: TGTGCCAGCAGCTTACCGAGGGCTAGCACAGATACGCAGTATTTT. This codes for CASSLPRASTDTQYF.

The genes are TRBV7-9 and TRBJ2-1; 12 positions agree with TRBD2. Trimming removed 5 bases from V and 6 bases from J; junction bases left unmatched: 8. CDR3 size: 16 residues. The germline gives CDR1 SEHNR, CDR2 FQNEAQ (reference sequence). CDR3: CASSVRLAGDRNEQFF. The CDR3, as DNA: TGTGCCAGCAGCGTTAGACTAGCGGGAGATCGCAATGAGCAGTTCTTC.

Comments on this clone: This same CDR3 is encoded by further DNA sequences in the sample. The CDR3 DNA reads as TGTGCCAGCAGTTTCTCGGGGGAGCTGTTTTTT. Its translation is CASSFSGELFF. J is TRBJ2-2 and V is TRBV27; unclear D gene. Per germline, CDR1 MNHEY and CDR2 SMNVEV (reference sequence). The CDR3 runs 11 residues. The V end lost 3 bases, the J end lost 8 bases, and 4 bases lay between the germline ends.

This chain connects TRBV10-2 to TRBJ2-2, with D uncertain. The germline V and J ends were trimmed by 3 bases and 3 bases, with 14 bases remaining between them. The CDR3 sequence is 16 residues long. The V gene's germline CDR1 is WSHSY and CDR2 SAAADI. CDR3 region: CASSDLADLHTGELFF. DNA for the CDR3: TGCGCCAGCAGTGACTTAGCAGATCTCCACACCGGGGAGCTGTTTTTT.

V and J are TRBV7-9 and TRBJ2-3; 10 nucleotides agree with TRBD1. V was clipped by 10 bases and J by 5 bases; unmatched bases: 9. The germline CDR1 and CDR2 sequences are SEHNR and FQNEAQ (reference sequence). The CDR3 contains 14 residues. The CDR3 DNA follows: TGTGCCACCGGGACAGGGGATGGTATAGATACGCAGTATTTT. This translates into CATGTGDGIDTQYF. Full variable domain (outside the CDR3, taken from reference TRBV7-9 and TRBJ2-3): DTGVSQNPRHKITKRGQNVTFRCDPISEHNRLYWYRQTLGQGPEFLTYFQNEAQLEKSRLLSDRFSAERPKGSFSTLEIQRTEQGDSAMYLCATGTGDGIDTQYFGPGTRLTVL.

The chain carries TRBV25-1 and TRBJ2-6; D unresolved. Germline V gene sequence: CDR1 MGHDK, CDR2 SYGVNS. The CDR3 length is 12 residues. The germline V and J ends were trimmed by 3 bases and 6 bases, with 3 bases remaining between them. The CDR3 is CASSDSANVLTF. The CDR3 bases are TGTGCCAGCAGTGACTCGGCCAACGTCCTGACTTTC. The full variable domain, rest sourced from reference TRBV25-1 and TRBJ2-6, is EADIYQTPRYLVIGTGKKITLECSQTMGHDKMYWYQQDPGMELHLIHYSYGVNSTEKGDLSSESTVSRIRTEHFPLTLESARPSHTSQYLCASSDSANVLTFGAGSRLTVL.

The CDR3 DNA reads TGTGCCAGTAGTATCGGGTCCGGCACCGGGGAGCTGTTTTTT. Its protein product is CASSIGSGTGELFF. The rearrangement uses TRBV19 and TRBJ2-2; D not certain. Trimming pared 3 bases from V and 4 bases from J, leaving 9 bases between. The CDR3 sequence is 14 residues long. Germline CDR1 reads LNHDA; CDR2 reads SQIVND (reference sequence).

The rearrangement uses TRBV2 and TRBJ2-2; TRBD2 aligns across 7 bases. After removal of 2 bases from V and 7 bases from J, the junction contained 10 bases not matched to a gene. The CDR3 totals 16 residues. Germline assignment: CDR1 SNHLY and CDR2 FYNNEI. The CDR3 loop is CASSEPGGSLIGELFF. The CDR3 DNA is TGTGCCAGCAGTGAACCTGGCGGGAGCTTAATCGGGGAGCTGTTTTTT.

The gene calls are TRBV7-6 and TRBJ2-7; D is unresolved. Germline V gene lookup returns CDR1 SGHVS and CDR2 FNYEAQ. V lost 5 bases and J 4 bases, leaving 12 bases between the germline ends. The CDR3 length is 13 residues. CDR3 region: CASSTDLYYEQYF. CDR3 bases: TGTGCCAGCAGCACCGACCTTTATTACGAGCAGTACTTC.

This rearrangement joins TRBV5-1 to TRBJ1-4; D may be TRBD1 (6 bases). CDR1 is SGHRS, CDR2 YFSETQ, per germline. Trimming stripped 0 bases from V and 4 bases from J, with 25 bases between. This CDR3 contains 20 residues. CDR3 nucleotides: TGCGCCAGCAGCTTGGCAAAACGACAGGCCCTCAATTCCTTTAATGAAAAACTGTTTTTT. As protein: CASSLAKRQALNSFNEKLFF.